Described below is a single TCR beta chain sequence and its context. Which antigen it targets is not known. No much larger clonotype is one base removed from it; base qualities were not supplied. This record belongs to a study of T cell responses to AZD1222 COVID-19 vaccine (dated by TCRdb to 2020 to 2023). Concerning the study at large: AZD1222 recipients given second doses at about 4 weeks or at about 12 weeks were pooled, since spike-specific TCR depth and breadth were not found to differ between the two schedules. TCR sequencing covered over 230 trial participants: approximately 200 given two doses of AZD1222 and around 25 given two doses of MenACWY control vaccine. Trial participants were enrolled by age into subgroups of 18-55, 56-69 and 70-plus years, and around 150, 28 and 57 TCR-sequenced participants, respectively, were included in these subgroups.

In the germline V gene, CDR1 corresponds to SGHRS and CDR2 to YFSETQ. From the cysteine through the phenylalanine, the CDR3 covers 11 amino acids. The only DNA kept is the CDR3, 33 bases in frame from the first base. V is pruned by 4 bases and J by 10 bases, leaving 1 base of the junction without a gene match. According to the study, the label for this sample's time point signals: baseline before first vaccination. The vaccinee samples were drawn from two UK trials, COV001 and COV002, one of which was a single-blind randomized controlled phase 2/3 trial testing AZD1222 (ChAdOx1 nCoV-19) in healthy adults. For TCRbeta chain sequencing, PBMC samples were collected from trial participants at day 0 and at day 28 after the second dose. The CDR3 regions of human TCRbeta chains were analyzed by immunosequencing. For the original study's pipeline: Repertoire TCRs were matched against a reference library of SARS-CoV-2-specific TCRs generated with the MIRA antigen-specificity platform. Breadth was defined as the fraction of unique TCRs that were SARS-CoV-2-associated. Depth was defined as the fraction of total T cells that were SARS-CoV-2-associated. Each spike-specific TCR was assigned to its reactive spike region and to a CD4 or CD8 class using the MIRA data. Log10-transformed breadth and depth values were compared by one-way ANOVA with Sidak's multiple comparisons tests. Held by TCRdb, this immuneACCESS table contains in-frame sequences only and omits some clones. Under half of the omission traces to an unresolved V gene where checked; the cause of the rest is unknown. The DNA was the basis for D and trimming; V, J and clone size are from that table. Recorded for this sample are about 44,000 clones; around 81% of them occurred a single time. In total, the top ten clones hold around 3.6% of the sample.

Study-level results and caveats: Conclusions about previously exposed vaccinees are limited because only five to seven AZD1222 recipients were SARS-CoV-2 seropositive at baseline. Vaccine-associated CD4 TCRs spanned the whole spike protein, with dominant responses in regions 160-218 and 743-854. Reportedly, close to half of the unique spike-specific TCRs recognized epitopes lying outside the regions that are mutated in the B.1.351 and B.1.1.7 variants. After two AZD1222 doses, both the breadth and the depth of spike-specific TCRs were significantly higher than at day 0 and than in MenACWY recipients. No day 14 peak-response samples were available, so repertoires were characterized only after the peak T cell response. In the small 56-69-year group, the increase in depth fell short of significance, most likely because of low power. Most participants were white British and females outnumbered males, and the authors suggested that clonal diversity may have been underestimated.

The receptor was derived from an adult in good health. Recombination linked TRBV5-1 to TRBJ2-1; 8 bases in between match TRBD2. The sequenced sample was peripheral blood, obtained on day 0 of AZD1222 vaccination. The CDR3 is CASSRGGEQFF. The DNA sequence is TGCGCCAGCAGCCGGGGGGGAGAGCAGTTCTTC.